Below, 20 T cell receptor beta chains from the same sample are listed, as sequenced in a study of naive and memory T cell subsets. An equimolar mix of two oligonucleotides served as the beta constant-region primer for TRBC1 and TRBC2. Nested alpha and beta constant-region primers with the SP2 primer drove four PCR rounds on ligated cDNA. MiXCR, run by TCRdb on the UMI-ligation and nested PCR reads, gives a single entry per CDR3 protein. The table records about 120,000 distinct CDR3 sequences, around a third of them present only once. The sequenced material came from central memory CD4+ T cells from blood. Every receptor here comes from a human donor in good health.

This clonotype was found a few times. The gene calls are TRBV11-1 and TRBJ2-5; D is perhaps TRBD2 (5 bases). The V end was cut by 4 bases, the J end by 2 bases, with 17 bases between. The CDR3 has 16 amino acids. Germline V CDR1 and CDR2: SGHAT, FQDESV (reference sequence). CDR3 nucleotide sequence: TGTGCCAGCAGCTCCCGCCGGGGTATGAAACAAGAGACCCAGTACTTC. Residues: CASSSRRGMKQETQYF.

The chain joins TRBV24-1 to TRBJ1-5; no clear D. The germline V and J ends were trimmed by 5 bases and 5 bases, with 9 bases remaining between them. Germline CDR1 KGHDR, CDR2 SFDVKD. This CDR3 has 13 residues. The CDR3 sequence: CATSGVGYQPQHF. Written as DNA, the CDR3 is TGTGCCACCAGTGGGGTGGGATATCAGCCCCAGCATTTT.

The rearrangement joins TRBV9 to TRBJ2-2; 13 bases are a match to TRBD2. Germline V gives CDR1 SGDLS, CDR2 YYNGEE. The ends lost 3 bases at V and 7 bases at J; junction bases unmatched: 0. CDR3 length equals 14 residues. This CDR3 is CASSGLAGGGELFF. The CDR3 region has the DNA TGTGCCAGCAGCGGACTAGCGGGAGGCGGGGAGCTGTTTTTT.

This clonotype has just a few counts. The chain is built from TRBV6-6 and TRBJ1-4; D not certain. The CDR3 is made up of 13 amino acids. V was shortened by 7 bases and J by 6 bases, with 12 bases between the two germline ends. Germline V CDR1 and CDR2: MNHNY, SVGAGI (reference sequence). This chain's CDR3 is CASKAGRDEKLFF. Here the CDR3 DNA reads TGTGCCAGCAAGGCAGGAAGGGATGAAAAACTGTTTTTT.

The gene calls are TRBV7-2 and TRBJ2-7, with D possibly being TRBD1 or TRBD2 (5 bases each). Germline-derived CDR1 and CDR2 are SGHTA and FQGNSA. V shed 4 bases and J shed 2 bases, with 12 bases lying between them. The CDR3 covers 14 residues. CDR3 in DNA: TGTGCCAGCAGCTCGGGGACGGTAGCCTACGAGCAGTACTTC. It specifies CASSSGTVAYEQYF. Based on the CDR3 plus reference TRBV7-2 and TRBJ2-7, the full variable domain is GAGVSQSPSNKVTEKGKDVELRCDPISGHTALYWYRQSLGQGLEFLIYFQGNSAPDKSGLPSDRFSAERTGGSVSTLTIQRTQQEDSAVYLCASSSGTVAYEQYFGPGTRLTVT.

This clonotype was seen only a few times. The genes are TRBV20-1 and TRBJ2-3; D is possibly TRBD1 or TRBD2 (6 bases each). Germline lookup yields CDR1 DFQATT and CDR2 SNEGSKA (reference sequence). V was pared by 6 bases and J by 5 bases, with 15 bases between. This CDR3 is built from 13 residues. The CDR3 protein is CSAPSGGGDTQYF. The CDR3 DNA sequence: TGCAGTGCCCCGAGCGGAGGGGGAGATACGCAGTATTTT.

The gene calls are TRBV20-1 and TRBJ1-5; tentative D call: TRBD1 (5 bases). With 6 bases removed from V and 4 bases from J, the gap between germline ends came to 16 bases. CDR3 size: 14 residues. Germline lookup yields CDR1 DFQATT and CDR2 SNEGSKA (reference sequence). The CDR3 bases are TGCAGTGCCACCCCCCAGGGAGGGAATCAGCCCCAGCATTTT. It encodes CSATPQGGNQPQHF.

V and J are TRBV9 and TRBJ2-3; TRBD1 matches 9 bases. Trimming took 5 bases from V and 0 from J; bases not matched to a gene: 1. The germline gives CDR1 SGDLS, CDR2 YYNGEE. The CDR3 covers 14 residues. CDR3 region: CASRGQGSTDTQYF. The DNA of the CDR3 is TGTGCCAGCAGGGGACAGGGAAGCACAGATACGCAGTATTTT.

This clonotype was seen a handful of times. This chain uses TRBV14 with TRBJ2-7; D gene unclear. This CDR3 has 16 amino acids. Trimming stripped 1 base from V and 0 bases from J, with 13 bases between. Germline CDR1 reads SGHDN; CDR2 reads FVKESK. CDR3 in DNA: TGTGCCAGCAGCCAAGGTCTAGGTTTGGTCTCCTACGAGCAGTACTTC. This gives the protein CASSQGLGLVSYEQYF. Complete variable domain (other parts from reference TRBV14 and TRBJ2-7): EAGVTQFPSHSVIEKGQTVTLRCDPISGHDNLYWYRRVMGKEIKFLLHFVKESKQDESGMPNNRFLAERTGGTYSTLKVQPAELEDSGVYFCASSQGLGLVSYEQYFGPGTRLTVT.

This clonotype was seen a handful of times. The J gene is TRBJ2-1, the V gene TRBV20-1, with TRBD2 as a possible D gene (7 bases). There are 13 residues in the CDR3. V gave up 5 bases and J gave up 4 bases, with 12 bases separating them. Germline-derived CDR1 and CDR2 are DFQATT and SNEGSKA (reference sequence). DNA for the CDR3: TGCAGTGCTTGGAGGGGGGGATACAATGAGCAGTTCTTC. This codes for CSAWRGGYNEQFF.

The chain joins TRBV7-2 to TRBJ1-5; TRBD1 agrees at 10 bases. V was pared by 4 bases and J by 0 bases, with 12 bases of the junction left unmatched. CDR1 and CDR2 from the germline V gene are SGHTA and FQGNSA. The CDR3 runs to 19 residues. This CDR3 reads CASSSAGTGALGSNQPQHF. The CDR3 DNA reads TGTGCCAGCAGCTCTGCCGGGACAGGGGCCCTTGGTAGCAATCAGCCCCAGCATTTT.

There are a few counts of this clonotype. The CDR3 nucleotides are TGTGCCAGCAGCTTAGTGTCAGTCAACACTGAAGCTTTCTTT. Translating gives CASSLVSVNTEAFF. This chain joins TRBV7-8 and TRBJ1-1, with D unresolved. CDR3 length equals 14 residues. Trimming took off 1 base at V and 2 bases at J, with 8 bases between the two ends. Germline CDR1 and CDR2: SGHVS and FQNEAQ. Supplemented by reference TRBV7-8 and TRBJ1-1, the full variable domain reads GAGVSQSPRYKVAKRGQDVALRCDPISGHVSLFWYQQALGQGPEFLTYFQNEAQLDKSGLPSDRFFAERPEGSVSTLKIQRTQQEDSAVYLCASSLVSVNTEAFFGQGTRLTVV.

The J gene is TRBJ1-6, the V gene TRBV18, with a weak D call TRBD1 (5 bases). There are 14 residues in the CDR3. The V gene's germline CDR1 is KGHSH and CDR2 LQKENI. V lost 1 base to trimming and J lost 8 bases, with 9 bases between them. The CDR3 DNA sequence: TGTGCCAGCTCACCACAGGGACCCGATTCACCCCTCCACTTT. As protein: CASSPQGPDSPLHF. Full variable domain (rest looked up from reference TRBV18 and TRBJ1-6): NAGVMQNPRHLVRRRGQEARLRCSPMKGHSHVYWYRQLPEEGLKFMVYLQKENIIDESGMPKERFSAEFPKEGPSILRIQQVVRGDSAAYFCASSPQGPDSPLHFGNGTRLTVT.

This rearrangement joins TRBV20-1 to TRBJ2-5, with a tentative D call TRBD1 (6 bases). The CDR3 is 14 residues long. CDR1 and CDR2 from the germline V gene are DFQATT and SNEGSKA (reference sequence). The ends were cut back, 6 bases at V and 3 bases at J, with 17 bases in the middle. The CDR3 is CSALRGRGKETQYF. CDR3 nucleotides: TGCAGTGCGCTCAGGGGCAGGGGAAAAGAGACCCAGTACTTC.

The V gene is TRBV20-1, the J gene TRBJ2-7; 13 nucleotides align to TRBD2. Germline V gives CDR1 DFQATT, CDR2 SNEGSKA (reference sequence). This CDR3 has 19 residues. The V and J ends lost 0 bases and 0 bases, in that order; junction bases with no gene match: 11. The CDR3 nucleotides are TGCAGTGCTAGAGACTATACGACTAGCGGGAGGCGGCGCTCCTACGAGCAGTACTTC. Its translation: CSARDYTTSGRRRSYEQYF.

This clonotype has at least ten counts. This CDR3 reads CATSDPGWANEQFF. CDR3 coding DNA: TGTGCCACCAGTGACCCGGGTTGGGCAAATGAGCAGTTCTTC. The chain is built from TRBV24-1 and TRBJ2-1; D gene ambiguous. The CDR3 runs 14 residues. The V gene lost 4 bases and the J gene lost 7 bases, with 13 bases spanning the gap. Germline CDR1 reads KGHDR; CDR2 reads SFDVKD.

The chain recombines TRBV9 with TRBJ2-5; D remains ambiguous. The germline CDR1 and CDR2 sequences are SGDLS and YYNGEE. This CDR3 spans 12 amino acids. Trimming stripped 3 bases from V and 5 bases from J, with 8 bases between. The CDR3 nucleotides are TGTGCCAGCAGCGCAATCGAGGAGACCCAGTACTTC. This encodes CASSAIEETQYF.

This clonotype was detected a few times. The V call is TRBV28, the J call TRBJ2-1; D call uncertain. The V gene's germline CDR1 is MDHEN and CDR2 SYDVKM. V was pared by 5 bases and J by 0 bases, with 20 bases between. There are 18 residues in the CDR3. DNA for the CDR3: TGTGCCAGCAGTGGAAGACTCACACGATTTTTCTCCTACAATGAGCAGTTCTTC. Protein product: CASSGRLTRFFSYNEQFF. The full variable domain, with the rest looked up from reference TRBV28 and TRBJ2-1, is DVKVTQSSRYLVKRTGEKVFLECVQDMDHENMFWYRQDPGLGLRLIYFSYDVKMKEKGDIPEGYSVSREKKERFSLILESASTNQTSMYLCASSGRLTRFFSYNEQFFGPGTRLTVL.

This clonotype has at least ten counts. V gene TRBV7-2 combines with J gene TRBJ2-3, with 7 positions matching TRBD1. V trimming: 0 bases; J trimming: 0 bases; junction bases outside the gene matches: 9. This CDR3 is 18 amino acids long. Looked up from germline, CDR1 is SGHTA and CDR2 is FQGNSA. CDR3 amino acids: CASSLALRAGGSTDTQYF. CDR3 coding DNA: TGTGCCAGCAGCTTAGCCCTAAGGGCAGGGGGAAGCACAGATACGCAGTATTTT.

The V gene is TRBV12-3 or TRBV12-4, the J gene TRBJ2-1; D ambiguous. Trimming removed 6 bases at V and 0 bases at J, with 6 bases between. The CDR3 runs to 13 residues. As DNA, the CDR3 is TGTGCCAGCAGATTTAGCTCCTACAATGAGCAGTTCTTC. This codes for CASRFSSYNEQFF.